This TCR beta chain was found in a study of T cells in Graves' hyperthyroidism and ophthalmopathy. The study's findings and limits: Within blood appeared most thyroid clonotypes that had expanded above 0.001. Stable hyperthyroidism was told apart from ophthalmopathy by a model built on 13 V-J features.

RNA transcripts served as the template for amplifying TCR beta CDR3 regions. The TCR CDR3 first-round RT-PCR relied on the HTBI primer set. TCRdb re-called the multiplex PCR reads through MiXCR, storing one row per CDR3 protein. The data contain about 710,000 distinct CDR3 sequences, 16% of them singletons. Unmatched junction bases numbered 10, after V lost 2 bases and J lost 12 bases. Germline CDR1 reads GTSNPN; CDR2 reads SVGIG (reference sequence). This CDR3 contains 14 residues. Fresh peripheral blood, roughly 9.6 ml, was the source of the PBMCs. This clonotype was seen many times. As yet, its antigen is unknown.

Sequencing input: blood. The source is a young man with Graves' hyperthyroidism. The rearrangement links TRBV30 to TRBJ1-1; 12 bases are shared with TRBD1. The CDR3 DNA reads TGTGCCTGGAGTTCCCTGGGACAGGGGGCTATGACTTTCTTT. Translation gives CAWSSLGQGAMTFF.